Listed here are 27 T cell receptor beta chains from one sample, sequenced in a study of radiotherapy plus CTLA-4 blockade in lung cancer (dated by TCRdb to 2017 to 2018). The library was made by the immunoSEQ multiplex PCR assay. The immuneACCESS repertoire file appears here via TCRdb, limited to in-frame rearrangements. These files lack a portion of the clones; in checked studies, under half of the deficit traces to unresolved V genes, and the cause of the others is not known. The sample data list tens of thousands of clones, and 60% to 85% of these were observed just once. The ten largest clonotypes hold less than 5.5% of the sample. Sequencing was performed on peripheral blood, taken from a patient treated with radiotherapy plus ipilimumab. The receptors derive from a human donor with non-small cell lung cancer who had a complete response to radiotherapy plus ipilimumab.

In its sample, this clone was seen a few times. Written as DNA, the CDR3 is TGCGCCAGCAGCCAAGACCTTCACTATGGCTACACCTTC. Protein: CASSQDLHYGYTF. The V call is TRBV4-3, the J call TRBJ1-2; D ambiguous. The CDR3 runs 13 residues. Germline values: CDR1 LGHNA, CDR2 YSLEER. V was shortened by 0 bases and J by 3 bases, with 5 bases between the two germline ends.

In this sample, this clone turned up once. This rearrangement joins TRBV6-6 to TRBJ1-5; D might be TRBD1 (5 bases). CDR3 length: 13 residues. V was pared by 8 bases and J by 5 bases, with 13 bases between. Per the germline V gene, CDR1 is MNHNY and CDR2 is SVGAGI (reference sequence). CDR3 coding DNA: TGTGCCAGCTCACCGGGGGGGGATCAGCCCCAGCATTTT. This translates into CASSPGGDQPQHF.

V and J are TRBV7-2 and TRBJ2-4; 15 nucleotides agree with TRBD2. CDR1 and CDR2 (germline): SGHTA, FQGNSA. This CDR3 is 18 amino acids long. Trimming at V came to 7 bases and at J to 2 bases, leaving 9 bases not matched to a gene. Here the CDR3 reads CASTRTSGGAQTKNIQYF. CDR3 in DNA: TGTGCCAGCACCAGGACTAGCGGGGGGGCACAAACCAAAAACATTCAGTACTTC.

This chain uses TRBV10-2 with TRBJ2-5; TRBD2 matches at 7 bases. Germline CDR1 and CDR2: WSHSY and SAAADI. The trim removed 3 bases at V and 7 bases at J, leaving 8 bases unmatched. This CDR3 has 14 amino acids. DNA of the CDR3: TGCGCCAGCAGTGATCGGGGGGTGCGGGGGACCCAGTACTTC. This translates into CASSDRGVRGTQYF.

This chain uses TRBV12-5 with TRBJ1-3; weak D call: TRBD1 (6 bases). The CDR3 has 17 residues. Trimming took off 7 bases at V and 0 bases at J, with 19 bases between the two ends. Germline lookup yields CDR1 LGHNT and CDR2 FRNRAP. CDR3: CASVQGFNPSSGNTIYF. The CDR3 DNA sequence: TGTGCTAGTGTCCAGGGGTTCAACCCAAGCTCTGGAAACACCATATATTTT.

The J gene is TRBJ2-7, the V gene TRBV4-3; possible D gene TRBD2, 7 bases. The CDR3 runs to 16 residues. Trimming took 1 base from V and 0 from J, leaving 13 bases between them. Germline lookup yields CDR1 LGHNA and CDR2 YSLEER. The CDR3 loop reads CASSQAGGESSYEQYF. In nucleotides, the CDR3 is TGCGCCAGCAGCCAAGCGGGGGGCGAGAGCTCCTACGAGCAGTACTTC.

The rearrangement uses TRBV6-4 and TRBJ2-2; the D is unclear. The V end lost 3 bases, the J end lost 0 bases, and 8 bases lay between the germline ends. Germline CDR1 MRHNA, CDR2 SNTAGT. This CDR3 region has 15 residues. The CDR3, as DNA: TGTGCCAGCAGTGAAGGCACAACGAACACCGGGGAGCTGTTTTTT. Encoded protein: CASSEGTTNTGELFF.

The chain carries TRBV19 and TRBJ1-3; 8 bases fit TRBD1. This CDR3 region has 17 residues. Germline V gives CDR1 LNHDA, CDR2 SQIVND (reference sequence). Trimming at V came to 4 bases and at J to 3 bases, leaving 11 bases not matched to a gene. For the CDR3, the DNA is TGTGCCAGTAGTAGACGGGGGACAGGATCGAGTGGAAACACCATATATTTT. This sequence encodes CASSRRGTGSSGNTIYF.

A few counts support this clone. The chain employs TRBV18 and TRBJ1-2; tentative D call: TRBD1 (6 bases). Trimming pared 8 bases from V and 3 bases from J, leaving 13 bases between. Germline V gives CDR1 KGHSH, CDR2 LQKENI. The CDR3 contains 13 residues. The CDR3 sequence is CASHRQVDYGYTF. The CDR3 bases are TGTGCCAGCCATCGACAGGTAGACTATGGCTACACCTTC. The complete variable domain, with remaining parts taken from reference TRBV18 and TRBJ1-2, reads NAGVMQNPRHLVRRRGQEARLRCSPMKGHSHVYWYRQLPEEGLKFMVYLQKENIIDESGMPKERFSAEFPKEGPSILRIQQVVRGDSAAYFCASHRQVDYGYTFGSGTRLTVV.

This clone was seen a few times. V usage is TRBV29-1 and J usage is TRBJ2-1; TRBD1 agrees at 8 bases. The CDR3 runs to 14 residues. The V and J ends lost 7 bases and 4 bases, in that order; junction bases with no gene match: 9. Germline V CDR1 and CDR2: SQVTM, ANQGSEA. CDR3 in amino acids: CSGTTGGFYNEQFF. Written as DNA, the CDR3 is TGCAGCGGGACCACAGGGGGTTTTTACAATGAGCAGTTCTTC.

The chain carries TRBV19 and TRBJ2-7; 7 positions agree with TRBD2. The CDR3 covers 14 residues. From germline, CDR1 is LNHDA and CDR2 SQIVND (reference sequence). The V segment lost 4 bases and the J segment 0 bases; nucleotides outside the gene matches: 3. CDR3 nucleotides: TGTGCCAGTAGTACCGGGAGGAGCTCCTACGAGCAGTACTTC. It is translated as CASSTGRSSYEQYF.

This chain joins TRBV2 and TRBJ2-7, with D tentatively TRBD1 (6 bases). Trimming removed 4 bases from V and 6 bases from J, with 13 bases in between. The CDR3 covers 13 residues. Germline CDR1 and CDR2: SNHLY and FYNNEI. The CDR3 DNA reads TGTGCCAGCAGTGTTCCAGGGGCGGTCGAGCAGTACTTC. Translating it yields CASSVPGAVEQYF.

V and J are TRBV6-6 and TRBJ1-1; D unresolved. V was shortened by 2 bases and J by 2 bases, with 6 bases between the two germline ends. The V gene's germline CDR1 is MNHNY and CDR2 SVGAGI (reference sequence). This CDR3 contains 13 residues. CDR3 sequence: CASSYGDNTEAFF. In nucleotides, the CDR3 is TGTGCCAGCAGTTACGGGGATAACACTGAAGCTTTCTTT.

The gene calls are TRBV5-1 and TRBJ2-1; 7 bases are shared with TRBD1. Germline lookup yields CDR1 SGHRS and CDR2 YFSETQ. This CDR3 contains 16 residues. Trimming at V came to 0 bases and at J to 9 bases, leaving 12 bases not matched to a gene. The CDR3 loop reads CASSLEVKGATLEQFF. CDR3 coding DNA: TGCGCCAGCAGCTTGGAAGTCAAGGGGGCGACGCTTGAGCAGTTCTTC.

The V call is TRBV6-6, the J call TRBJ2-6; possibly TRBD1 for D (6 bases). The CDR3 runs 14 residues. Germline V lookup: CDR1 MNHNY, CDR2 SVGAGI (reference sequence). V was cut by 7 bases and J by 4 bases, with 11 bases left in between. As DNA, the CDR3 is TGTGCCAGCACACAGGGTTCCGGGGCCAACGTCCTGACTTTC. It translates to CASTQGSGANVLTF.

The chain recombines TRBV30 with TRBJ1-1, with 9 bases matching TRBD1. The CDR3 length is 16 residues. CDR1 and CDR2 from the germline V gene are GTSNPN and SVGIG (reference sequence). V gave up 4 bases and J gave up 4 bases; unmatched junction bases: 13. The CDR3 loop is CAWTLFTGTGPTEAFF. The DNA of the CDR3 is TGTGCCTGGACCCTCTTTACCGGGACAGGGCCCACTGAAGCTTTCTTT.

This chain connects TRBV10-1 to TRBJ2-1; 9 bases agree with TRBD2. Trimming removed 3 bases from V and 2 bases from J; junction bases left unmatched: 8. The CDR3 is 17 amino acids. The germline gives CDR1 WNHNN, CDR2 SYGVQD (reference sequence). This CDR3 is CASSESLLAGPYNEQFF. The CDR3 DNA reads as TGCGCCAGCAGTGAATCGTTGCTAGCGGGACCCTACAATGAGCAGTTCTTC.

This clone was found once. V is TRBV6-5 and J is TRBJ1-1, with 7 bases matching TRBD1. With V trimmed by 5 bases and J by 4 bases, 7 bases remained unmatched. The CDR3 runs 14 residues. Germline V gene sequence: CDR1 MNHEY, CDR2 SVGAGI. The DNA for the CDR3 is TGTGCCAGCAGTCGTGATACAGGGGCCACTGAAGCTTTCTTT. It codes for CASSRDTGATEAFF.

The V and J genes are TRBV18 and TRBJ1-5, with 8 bases that match TRBD1. The CDR3 has 16 residues. The germline V gene encodes CDR1 KGHSH and CDR2 LQKENI. The ends lost 5 bases at V and 3 bases at J; junction bases unmatched: 9. The CDR3 DNA follows: TGTGCCAGCTCATCCGACAGGGGAAACCCCAATCAGCCCCAGCATTTT. Translated, it gives CASSSDRGNPNQPQHF.

J is TRBJ2-5 and V is TRBV7-8, with D uncertain. The CDR3 runs 12 residues. The V and J ends lost 5 bases and 1 base respectively, with 5 bases between them. Germline assignment: CDR1 SGHVS and CDR2 FQNEAQ. The CDR3: CASSPIQETQYF. The CDR3 coding sequence is TGTGCCAGCAGCCCGATCCAAGAGACCCAGTACTTC.

This chain uses TRBV19 with TRBJ2-7, with TRBD1 matching over 8 bases. Germline V gene sequence: CDR1 LNHDA, CDR2 SQIVND (reference sequence). CDR3 length equals 13 residues. Trimming cost V 10 bases and J 5 bases; bases outside gene matches: 10. CDR3: CATRTGQGNEQYF. The CDR3 region has the DNA TGTGCCACCCGGACAGGGCAGGGGAACGAGCAGTACTTC.

The chain joins TRBV7-2 to TRBJ2-7; D may match TRBD1 or TRBD2 (7 bases each). CDR3 length equals 14 residues. Germline CDR1 is SGHTA and CDR2 is FQGNSA. Trimming stripped 4 bases from V and 4 bases from J, with 14 bases between. The CDR3 here is CASSSQGGLYEQYV. In DNA form, the CDR3 reads TGTGCCAGCAGCTCCCAGGGGGGGCTTTACGAGCAGTACGTC.

This clone has just a few counts. V usage is TRBV5-5 and J usage is TRBJ2-4, with D perhaps TRBD2 (5 bases). This CDR3 contains 14 residues. Per germline, CDR1 SGHKS and CDR2 YYEKEE (reference sequence). V dropped 2 bases and J dropped 0 bases, with 6 bases sitting between them. CDR3 nucleotides: TGTGCCAGCAGCTTCGGGGTAGCCAAAAACATTCAGTACTTC. Its protein is CASSFGVAKNIQYF.

The chain has TRBV5-4 and TRBJ2-7, with no clear D. Trimming pared 5 bases from V and 6 bases from J, leaving 18 bases between. The CDR3 runs to 14 residues. CDR1 SGHNT and CDR2 YYREEE come from the germline V gene (reference sequence). The CDR3 DNA is TGTGCCAGCAGTTTAGAAGGTGGGGTCGGCGAGCAGTACTTC. Translation: CASSLEGGVGEQYF.

This chain links TRBV9 with TRBJ2-2; 11 positions agree with TRBD2. The CDR3 consists of 16 residues. Germline CDR1 SGDLS, CDR2 YYNGEE. V lost 4 bases to trimming and J lost 8 bases; unmatched junction nucleotides: 10. The CDR3 DNA reads as TGTGCCAGCAGCCCCGGGACTAGCGGATGGATGGGGGAGCTGTTTTTT. Its translation: CASSPGTSGWMGELFF.

This clone turned up a few times. J is TRBJ2-2 and V is TRBV14, with TRBD2 as a possible D gene (5 bases). The CDR3 loop spans 15 amino acids. The V gene's germline CDR1 is SGHDN and CDR2 FVKESK. Trimming cost V 2 bases and J 5 bases, with 12 bases left between them. The CDR3 loop is CASSQNLGETGELFF. Here the CDR3 DNA reads TGTGCCAGCAGCCAAAATCTTGGGGAGACCGGGGAGCTGTTTTTT.

J is TRBJ1-2 and V is TRBV10-2; TRBD1 matches at 7 bases. Germline CDR1 and CDR2: WSHSY and SAAADI. With V trimmed by 3 bases and J by 3 bases, 4 bases remained unmatched. This CDR3 is 14 amino acids long. This CDR3 reads CASSEEGADYGYTF. The CDR3 nucleotides are TGCGCCAGCAGTGAAGAGGGGGCGGACTATGGCTACACCTTC.